This T cell receptor (beta chain) was retrieved from a study of CD8 T cells in Susac syndrome. A quantity of roughly 0.5 to 1 ug RNA underwent reverse transcription using random hexamers. The amplification used immunoSEQ multiplex PCR on TCR beta CDR3; it spanned 54 Vbeta and 13 Jbeta. Via MiXCR, TCRdb re-called the immunoSEQ multiplex PCR reads, giving one row per CDR3 protein. This sample has more than 65,000 distinct CDR3 sequences, with just under 95% found just once. The V end was cut by 5 bases, the J end by 3 bases, with 5 bases between. CDR3 size: 12 residues. Germline V gene sequence: CDR1 SEHNR, CDR2 FQNEAQ (reference sequence).

This TCR derives from a human donor in good health. Specimen: CD8+ T cells from PBMCs. This chain joins TRBV7-9 and TRBJ1-5; D call uncertain. For the CDR3, the DNA is TGTGCCAGCAGCCCGGACAATCAGCCCCAGCATTTT. Amino acid sequence: CASSPDNQPQHF.